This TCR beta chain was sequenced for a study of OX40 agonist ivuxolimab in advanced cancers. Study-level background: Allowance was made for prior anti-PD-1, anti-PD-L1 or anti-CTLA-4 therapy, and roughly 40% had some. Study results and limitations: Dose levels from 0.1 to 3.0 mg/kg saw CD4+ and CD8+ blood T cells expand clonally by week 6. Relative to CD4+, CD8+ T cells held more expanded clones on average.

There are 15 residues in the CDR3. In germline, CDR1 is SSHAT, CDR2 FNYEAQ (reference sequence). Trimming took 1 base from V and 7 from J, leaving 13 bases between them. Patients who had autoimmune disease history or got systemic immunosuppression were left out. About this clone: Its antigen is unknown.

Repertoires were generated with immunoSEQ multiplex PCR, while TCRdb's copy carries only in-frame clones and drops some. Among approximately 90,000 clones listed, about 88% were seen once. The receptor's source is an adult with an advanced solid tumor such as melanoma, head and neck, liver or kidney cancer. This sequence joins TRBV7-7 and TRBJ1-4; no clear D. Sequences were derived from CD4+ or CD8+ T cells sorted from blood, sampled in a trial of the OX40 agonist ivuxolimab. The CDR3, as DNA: TGTGCCAGCAGCTTAGTATCTCATTCGGGTGAAAAACTGTTTTTT. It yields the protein CASSLVSHSGEKLFF.